One T cell receptor beta chain is described in this entry. The clone's antigen remains unknown. No quality values exist for individual bases; no much larger clone is one base distant. The CDR3 starts with the cysteine, ends with the phenylalanine, and has 15 residues. Here the CDR3 DNA is all that survives: 45 bases in frame from base 1. V drops 2 bases and J drops 4 bases, leaving 13 bases in between. In the germline V gene, CDR1 corresponds to SGHTA and CDR2 to FQGTGA. The study deep-sequenced TCR repertoires of sorted CD4+ and CD8+ blood T cells from severe aplastic anemia patients and healthy subjects. Ficoll-Paque density gradient centrifugation was used to isolate peripheral blood mononuclear cells. Before DNA was extracted, CD4+ and CD8+ T cells were sorted using either FACS or magnetic beads. TCR beta VDJ combination and CDR3 sequence profiling used genomic DNA as the template. TCR repertoire sequencing was run on an Illumina HiSeq 2000. Concerning the study's data processing: Repertoire assessment relied on Simpson's diversity index, CDR3 size and DJ length profiles, and TRBV/TRBJ rearrangement plots. The most abundant DNA sequence in the deep sequencing data was defined as the immunodominant clone. CDR3 amino acid sequences were screened for sharing across subjects and were compared with published repertoires and the VDJdb database. TCRdb reran the public reads through fastp at Q25 and MiXCR, keeping productive beta chains. Every distinct CDR3 protein forms one entry, paired with its most common genes and DNA. The V and J calls, along with clone size, are taken from TCRdb and not from the paper's own processing. For this sample there are approximately 270,000 distinct CDR3 sequences; about 56% appear just once. Roughly 8% of the sample rests with the top ten.

The sample is drawn from a study of CD8+CD57+ T cells in acquired aplastic anemia (dated by TCRdb to 2016 to 2019). Study-level background: DNA extracted from sorted CD4+ and CD8+ cells had a mean of approximately 3 ug, with a range of about 0.19 to 30 ug. Here is what the overall study found, with its caveats: Patients and healthy controls showed no significant difference in CD8+ Simpson's diversity (P=0.060). Approximately 31 CD8+ CDR3 sequences were found in both patients and controls but appeared to be highly expressed in patients and within the immunodominant clones of the patients.

This receptor was taken from a human donor with severe aplastic anemia or a healthy control (not recorded which). Sequenced sample: sorted CD4+, CD8+, or CD8+CD57+ T cells (not recorded which) from PBMCs. The sequence is built from TRBV7-3 and TRBJ2-3, with the D call perhaps TRBD1 or TRBD2, each one matching 5 bases. The DNA sequence is TGTGCCAGCAGCTTAGTGGCCAGAGGGGCAGATACGCAGTATTTT. Protein translation: CASSLVARGADTQYF.